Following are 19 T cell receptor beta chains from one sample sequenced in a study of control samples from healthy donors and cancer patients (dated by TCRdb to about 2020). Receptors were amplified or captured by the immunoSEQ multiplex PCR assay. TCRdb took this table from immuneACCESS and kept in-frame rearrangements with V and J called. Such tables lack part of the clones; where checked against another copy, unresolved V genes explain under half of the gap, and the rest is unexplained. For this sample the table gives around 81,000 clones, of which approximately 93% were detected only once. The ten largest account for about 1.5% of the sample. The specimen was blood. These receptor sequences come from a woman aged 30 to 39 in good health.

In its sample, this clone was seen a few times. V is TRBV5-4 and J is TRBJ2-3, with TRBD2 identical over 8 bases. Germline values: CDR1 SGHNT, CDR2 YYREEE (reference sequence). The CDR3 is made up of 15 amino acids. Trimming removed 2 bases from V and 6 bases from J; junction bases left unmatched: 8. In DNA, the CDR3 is TGTGCCAGCAGCTTAGCGGGGGCCGGGACTGATACGCAGTATTTT. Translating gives CASSLAGAGTDTQYF.

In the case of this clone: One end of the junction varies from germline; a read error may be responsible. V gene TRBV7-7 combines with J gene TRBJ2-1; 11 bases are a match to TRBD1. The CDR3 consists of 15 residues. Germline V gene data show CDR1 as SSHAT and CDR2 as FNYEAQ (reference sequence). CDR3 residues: CASSLDRGLYNEQFF. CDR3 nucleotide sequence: TGTGCTAGCAGCCTGGACAGGGGGCTATACAATGAGCAGTTCTTC.

This CDR3 is CASSLGLLGGATEAFF. CDR3 in DNA: TGTGCCAGCAGCTTGGGCCTATTAGGCGGGGCCACTGAAGCTTTCTTT. This sequence joins TRBV5-6 and TRBJ1-1; TRBD1 is a possible D gene (5 bases). Germline V gives CDR1 SGHDT, CDR2 YYEEEE. Deletions cut 0 bases from V and 4 bases from J, with 16 bases between. This CDR3 is built from 16 residues.

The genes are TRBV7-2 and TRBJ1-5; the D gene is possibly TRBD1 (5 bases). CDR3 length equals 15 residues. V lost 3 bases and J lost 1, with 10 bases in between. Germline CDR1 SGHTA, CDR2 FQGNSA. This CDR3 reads CASSLGVLSNQPQHF. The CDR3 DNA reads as TGTGCCAGCAGCTTGGGGGTACTGAGCAATCAGCCCCAGCATTTT.

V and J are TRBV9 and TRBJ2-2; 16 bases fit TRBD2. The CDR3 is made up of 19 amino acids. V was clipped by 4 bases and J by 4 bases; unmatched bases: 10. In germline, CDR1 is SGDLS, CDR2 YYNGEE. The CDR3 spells CASSSPGLAGGRATGELFF. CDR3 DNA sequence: TGTGCCAGCAGCTCGCCGGGACTAGCGGGGGGGCGGGCCACCGGGGAGCTGTTTTTT. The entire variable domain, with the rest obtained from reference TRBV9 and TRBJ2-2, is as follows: DSGVTQTPKHLITATGQRVTLRCSPRSGDLSVYWYQQSLDQGLQFLIQYYNGEERAKGNILERFSAQQFPDLHSELNLSSLELGDSALYFCASSSPGLAGGRATGELFFGEGSRLTVL.

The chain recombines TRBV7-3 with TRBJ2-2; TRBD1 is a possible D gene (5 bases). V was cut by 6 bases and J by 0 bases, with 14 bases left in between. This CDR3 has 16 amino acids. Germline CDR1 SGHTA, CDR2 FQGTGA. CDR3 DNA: TGTGCCAGCAGTTTGGGGCAGTACGCGAACACCGGGGAGCTGTTTTTT. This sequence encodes CASSLGQYANTGELFF.

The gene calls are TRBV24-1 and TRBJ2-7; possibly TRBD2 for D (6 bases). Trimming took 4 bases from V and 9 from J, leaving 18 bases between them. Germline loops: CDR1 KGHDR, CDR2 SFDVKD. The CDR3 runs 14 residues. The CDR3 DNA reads TGTGCCACCAGTGACGGGGTCGGGTACGGGGGGCAGTACTTC. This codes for CATSDGVGYGGQYF.

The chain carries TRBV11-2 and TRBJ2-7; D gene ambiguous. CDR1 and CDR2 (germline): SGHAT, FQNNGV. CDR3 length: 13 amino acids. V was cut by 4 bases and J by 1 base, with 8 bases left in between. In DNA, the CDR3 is TGTGCCAGCAGCTCGGGTCCATCCTACGAGCAGTACTTC. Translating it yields CASSSGPSYEQYF.

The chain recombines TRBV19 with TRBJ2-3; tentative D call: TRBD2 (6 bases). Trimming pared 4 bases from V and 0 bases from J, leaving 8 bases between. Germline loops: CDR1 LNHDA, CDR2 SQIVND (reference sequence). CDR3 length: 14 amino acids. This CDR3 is CASSRGLSTDTQYF. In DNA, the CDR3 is TGTGCCAGTAGTAGGGGACTCAGCACAGATACGCAGTATTTT.

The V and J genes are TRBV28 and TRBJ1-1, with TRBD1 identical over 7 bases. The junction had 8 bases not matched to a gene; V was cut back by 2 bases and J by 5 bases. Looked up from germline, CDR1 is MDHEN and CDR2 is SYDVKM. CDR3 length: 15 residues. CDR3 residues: CASSLRRGRGTEAFF. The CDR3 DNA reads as TGTGCCAGCAGTTTACGAAGGGGGCGCGGGACTGAAGCTTTCTTT.

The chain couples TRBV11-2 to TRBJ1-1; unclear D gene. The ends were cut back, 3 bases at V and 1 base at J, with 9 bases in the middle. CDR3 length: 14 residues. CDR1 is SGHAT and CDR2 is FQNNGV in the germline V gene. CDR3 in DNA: TGTGCCAGCAGCTTTTGGAAAGAGAACACTGAAGCTTTCTTT. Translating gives CASSFWKENTEAFF.

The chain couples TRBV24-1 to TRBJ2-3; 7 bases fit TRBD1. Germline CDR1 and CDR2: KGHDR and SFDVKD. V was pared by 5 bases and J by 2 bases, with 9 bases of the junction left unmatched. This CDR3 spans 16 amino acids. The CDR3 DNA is TGTGCCACCAGTGGCCGCCGGACAGGTCCCACAGATACGCAGTATTTT. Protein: CATSGRRTGPTDTQYF.

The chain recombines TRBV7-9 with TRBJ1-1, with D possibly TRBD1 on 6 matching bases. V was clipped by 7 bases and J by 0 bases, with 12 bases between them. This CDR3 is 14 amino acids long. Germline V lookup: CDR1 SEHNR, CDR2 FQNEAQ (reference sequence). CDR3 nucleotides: TGTGCCAGCAACGCCCCAGGGGTGAACACTGAAGCTTTCTTT. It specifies CASNAPGVNTEAFF. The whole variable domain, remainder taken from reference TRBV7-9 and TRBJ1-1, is DTGVSQNPRHKITKRGQNVTFRCDPISEHNRLYWYRQTLGQGPEFLTYFQNEAQLEKSRLLSDRFSAERPKGSFSTLEIQRTEQGDSAMYLCASNAPGVNTEAFFGQGTRLTVV.

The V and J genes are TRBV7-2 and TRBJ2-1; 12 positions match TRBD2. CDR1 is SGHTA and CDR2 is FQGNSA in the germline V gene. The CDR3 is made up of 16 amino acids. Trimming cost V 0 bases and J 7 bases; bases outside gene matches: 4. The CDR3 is CASSLAASGRVNEQFF. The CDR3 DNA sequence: TGTGCCAGCAGCTTAGCGGCTAGCGGGAGGGTAAATGAGCAGTTCTTC. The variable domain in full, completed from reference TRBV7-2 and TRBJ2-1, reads GAGVSQSPSNKVTEKGKDVELRCDPISGHTALYWYRQSLGQGLEFLIYFQGNSAPDKSGLPSDRFSAERTGGSVSTLTIQRTQQEDSAVYLCASSLAASGRVNEQFFGPGTRLTVL.

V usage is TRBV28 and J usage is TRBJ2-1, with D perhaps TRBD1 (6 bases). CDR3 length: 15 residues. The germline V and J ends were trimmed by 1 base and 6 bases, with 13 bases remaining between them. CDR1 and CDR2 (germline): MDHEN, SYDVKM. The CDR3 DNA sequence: TGTGCCAGCAGTTTATCGGACAGCGAGGTCAATGAGCAGTTCTTC. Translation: CASSLSDSEVNEQFF. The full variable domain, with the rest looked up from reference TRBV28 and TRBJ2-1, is DVKVTQSSRYLVKRTGEKVFLECVQDMDHENMFWYRQDPGLGLRLIYFSYDVKMKEKGDIPEGYSVSREKKERFSLILESASTNQTSMYLCASSLSDSEVNEQFFGPGTRLTVL.

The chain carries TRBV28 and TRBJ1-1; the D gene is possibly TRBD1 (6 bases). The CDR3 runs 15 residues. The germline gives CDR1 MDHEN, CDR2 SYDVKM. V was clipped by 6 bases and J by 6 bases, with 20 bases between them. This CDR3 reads CASSAPGTPPAEAFF. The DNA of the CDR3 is TGTGCCAGCAGCGCCCCCGGGACACCCCCGGCTGAAGCTTTCTTT.

As DNA, the CDR3 is TGTGCCAGCAGCTTAGTCCGGCAGGCCCCGTACGAGCAGTACTTC. Translated: CASSLVRQAPYEQYF. The rearrangement uses TRBV7-8 and TRBJ2-7; no firm D call. V was trimmed by 1 base and J by 4 bases, leaving 14 bases between them. Per germline, CDR1 SGHVS and CDR2 FQNEAQ. The CDR3 spans 15 residues.

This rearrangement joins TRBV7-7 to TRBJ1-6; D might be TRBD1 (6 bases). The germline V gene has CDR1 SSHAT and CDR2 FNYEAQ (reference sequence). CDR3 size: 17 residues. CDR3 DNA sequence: TGTGCTAGCCCGGGGGGCGAGTCAGACTCCTATAATTCACCCCTCCACTTT. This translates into CASPGGESDSYNSPLHF. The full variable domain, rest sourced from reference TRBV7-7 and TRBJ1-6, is GAGVSQSPRYKVTKRGQDVTLRCDPISSHATLYWYQQALGQGPEFLTYFNYEAQPDKSGLPSDRFSAERPEGSISTLTIQRTEQRDSAMYRCASPGGESDSYNSPLHFGNGTRLTVT.

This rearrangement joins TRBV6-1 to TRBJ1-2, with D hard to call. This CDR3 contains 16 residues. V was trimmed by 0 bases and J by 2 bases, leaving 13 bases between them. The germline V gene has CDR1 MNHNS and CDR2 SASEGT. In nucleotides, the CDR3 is TGTGCCAGCAGTGAAGCATTGGTAGGAGGGAACTATGGCTACACCTTC. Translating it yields CASSEALVGGNYGYTF.